Listed below are T cell receptor beta chains from one sample, sequenced in a study of blood T cells in healthy people across ages. A single record per CDR3 protein comes from TCRdb applying MiXCR to the 5' RACE reads. This sample has around 1,600,000 distinct CDR3 sequences, with about 42% found just once. The sample taken for sequencing was blood. The source is a young woman in good health. The CDR3 runs from the conserved cysteine through the conserved F or W. Fields, in order: V gene, J gene, D gene, clone size, CDR3 protein, CDR3 DNA. A D gene is named only where the DNA matches it firmly. Clone size is given for some rows only: seen once, a few or many times, or a class if the clone is expanded.

TRBV7-6	TRBJ1-1	-	-	CASRQRPMNTEAFF	TGTGCCAGCAGGCAAAGGCCTATGAACACTGAAGCTTTCTTT
TRBV5-1	TRBJ2-1	-	-	CASSLSTQYEQFF	TGCGCCAGCAGCTTGTCTACACAATATGAGCAGTTCTTC
TRBV27	TRBJ2-7	-	few	CASSLLGHRGEQYF	TGTGCCAGCAGTTTACTTGGCCATCGGGGCGAGCAGTACTTC
TRBV20-1	TRBJ2-5	TRBD2	once	CSATGTSGRWNEQYF	TGCAGTGCTACTGGGACTAGCGGGAGGTGGAACGAACAGTACTTC
TRBV7-9	TRBJ2-3	TRBD1	-	CASGDRFTDTQYF	TGTGCCAGCGGGGACAGGTTCACAGATACGCAGTATTTT
TRBV5-1	TRBJ2-5	TRBD1	-	CASSLFGGQGGETQYF	TGCGCCAGCAGCTTGTTTGGGGGACAGGGAGGAGAGACCCAGTACTTC
TRBV11-1	TRBJ2-1	TRBD2	few	CASSLGVSGRVMFF	TGTGCCAGCAGCTTAGGTGTTAGCGGGAGAGTCATGTTCTTC
TRBV27	TRBJ1-2	TRBD1	-	CASSPRGQGHGYTF	TGTGCCAGCAGCCCCCGGGGACAGGGGCATGGCTACACCTTC
TRBV5-6	TRBJ2-3	-	-	CASSNTGTDTQYF	TGTGCCAGCAGCAATACAGGGACAGATACGCAGTATTTT
TRBV11-2	TRBJ2-7	TRBD1	few	CASSLGTASDPYEQYF	TGTGCCAGCAGCCTAGGGACAGCGTCAGACCCCTACGAGCAGTACTTC
TRBV6-6	TRBJ2-1	-	-	CASTRGTEQFF	TGTGCCAGCACCCGAGGGACTGAGCAGTTCTTC
TRBV7-9	TRBJ1-5	TRBD1	-	CASSKDRGEDQPQHF	TGTGCCAGCAGCAAGGACAGGGGGGAGGATCAGCCCCAGCATTTT
TRBV2	TRBJ2-1	-	few	CASSDLRGAGYDNEQFF	TGTGCCAGCAGTGATTTAAGAGGGGCAGGGTACGACAATGAGCAGTTCTTC
TRBV12-3/TRBV12-4	TRBJ2-7	-	few	CASSLAGQSFSEQYF	TGTGCCAGCAGTTTAGCGGGACAATCTTTTTCCGAGCAGTACTTC
TRBV7-2	TRBJ1-5	-	-	CASGLGDSLNQPQHF	TGTGCCAGCGGCTTAGGAGACAGCCTCAATCAGCCCCAGCATTTT
TRBV6-6	TRBJ1-6	TRBD1	few	CASRGQIDYNSPLHF	TGTGCCAGCAGGGGACAGATTGACTATAATTCACCCCTCCACTTT
TRBV29-1	TRBJ1-1	-	few	CSVEYRLNTEAFF	TGCAGCGTTGAATACCGATTGAACACTGAAGCTTTCTTT
TRBV5-4	TRBJ2-3	TRBD2	-	CASSLSGLAGVSTDTQYF	TGTGCCAGCAGCTTGTCGGGACTAGCGGGAGTAAGCACAGATACGCAGTATTTT
TRBV5-1	TRBJ2-7	-	-	CASSSQSGGTYNEQYF	TGCGCCAGCAGCAGCCAGAGTGGGGGGACCTACAATGAGCAGTACTTC
TRBV20-1	TRBJ2-7	-	-	CSARATGYNEQYF	TGCAGTGCTAGGGCGACAGGTTACAATGAGCAGTACTTC
TRBV6-2/TRBV6-3	TRBJ2-4	TRBD2	few	CASSYRASGTKNIQYF	TGTGCCAGCAGTTACAGGGCTAGCGGGACCAAAAACATTCAGTACTTC
TRBV2	TRBJ1-4	-	once	CASRGVGATNEKLFF	TGTGCCAGCAGGGGGGTCGGGGCAACTAATGAAAAACTGTTTTTT
TRBV12-3/TRBV12-4	TRBJ2-7	TRBD2	-	CASSPPGTSGRSSYNEQYF	TGTGCCAGCAGTCCGCCCGGGACTAGCGGCCGGTCTTCCTACAATGAGCAGTACTTC
TRBV27	TRBJ2-2	-	-	CASSLSSTANTGELFF	TGTGCCAGCAGTTTAAGTTCAACTGCAAACACCGGGGAGCTGTTTTTT
TRBV12-3/TRBV12-4	TRBJ2-3	-	-	CASRLTVTDTQYF	TGTGCCAGCAGGCTGACAGTCACAGATACGCAGTATTTT
TRBV15	TRBJ2-5	TRBD2	-	CATSGEEREYEQYF	TGTGCCACCAGCGGCGAAGAGCGGGAATATGAGCAGTACTTC
TRBV7-2	TRBJ1-6	TRBD1	-	CASSLVGQGGGNSPLHF	TGTGCCAGCAGCTTAGTCGGACAGGGAGGTGGTAATTCACCCCTCCACTTT
TRBV12-3/TRBV12-4	TRBJ1-5	-	-	CASSFRQSGNQPQHF	TGTGCCAGCAGTTTCCGGCAGAGTGGCAATCAGCCCCAGCATTTT
TRBV20-1	TRBJ2-1	-	-	CSANGQSYNEQFF	TGCAGTGCTAATGGACAGTCCTACAATGAGCAGTTCTTC
TRBV27	TRBJ1-1	-	few	CASSLQAGDTEAFF	TGTGCCAGCAGTTTACAGGCGGGGGACACTGAAGCTTTCTTT
TRBV20-1	TRBJ2-7	-	-	CSARDPRGAYEQYF	TGCAGTGCTAGAGATCCCAGGGGGGCCTACGAGCAGTACTTC